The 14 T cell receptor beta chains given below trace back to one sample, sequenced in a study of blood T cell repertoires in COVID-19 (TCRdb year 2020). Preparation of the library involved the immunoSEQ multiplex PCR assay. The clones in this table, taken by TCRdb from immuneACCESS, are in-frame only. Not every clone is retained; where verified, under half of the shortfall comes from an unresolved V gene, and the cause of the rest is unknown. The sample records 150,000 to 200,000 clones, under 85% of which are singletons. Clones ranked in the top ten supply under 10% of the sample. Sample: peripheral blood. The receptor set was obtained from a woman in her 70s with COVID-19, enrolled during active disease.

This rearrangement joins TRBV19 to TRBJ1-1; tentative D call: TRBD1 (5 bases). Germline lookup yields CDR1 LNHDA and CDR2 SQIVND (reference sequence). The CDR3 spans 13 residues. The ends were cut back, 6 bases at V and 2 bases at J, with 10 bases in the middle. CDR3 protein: CASRVRVNTEAFF. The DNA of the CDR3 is TGTGCCAGTAGAGTCAGGGTTAACACTGAAGCTTTCTTT.

CDR3 sequence reads: CASSRTFTDTQYF. CDR3 sequence (DNA): TGTGCCAGCAGCCGGACTTTCACAGATACGCAGTATTTT. The chain uses TRBV3-1 (or the pseudogene TRBV3-2) and TRBJ2-3; the D gene is possibly TRBD2 (5 bases). Trimming cost V 4 bases and J 2 bases, with 7 bases left between them. CDR1 and CDR2 (germline): LGHDT, YNNKEL (reference sequence). The length of the CDR3 is 13 residues.

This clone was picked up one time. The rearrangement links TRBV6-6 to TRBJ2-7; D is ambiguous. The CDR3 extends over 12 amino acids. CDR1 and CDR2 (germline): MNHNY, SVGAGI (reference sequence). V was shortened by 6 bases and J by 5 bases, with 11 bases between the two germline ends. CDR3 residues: CASSLSTNEQYF. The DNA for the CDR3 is TGTGCCAGCAGCCTATCTACGAACGAGCAGTACTTC.

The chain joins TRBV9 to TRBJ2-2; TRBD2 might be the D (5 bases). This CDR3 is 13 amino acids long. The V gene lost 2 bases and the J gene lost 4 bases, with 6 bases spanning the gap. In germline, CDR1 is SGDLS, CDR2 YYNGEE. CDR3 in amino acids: CASSVGSTGELFF. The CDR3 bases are TGTGCCAGCAGCGTTGGGAGCACCGGGGAGCTGTTTTTT.

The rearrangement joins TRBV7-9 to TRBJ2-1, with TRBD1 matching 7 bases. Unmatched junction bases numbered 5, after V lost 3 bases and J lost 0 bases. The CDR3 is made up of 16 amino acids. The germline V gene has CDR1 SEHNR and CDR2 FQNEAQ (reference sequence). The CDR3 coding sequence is TGTGCCAGCAGCTTCCGACAGGGATTCTCCTACAATGAGCAGTTCTTC. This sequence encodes CASSFRQGFSYNEQFF.

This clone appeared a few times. CDR3 coding DNA: TGCGCCAGCAGTCACGACCAGGGTTACTATGGCTACACCTTC. Amino acids: CASSHDQGYYGYTF. The chain couples TRBV5-1 to TRBJ1-2, with a tentative D call TRBD1 (5 bases). There are 14 residues in the CDR3. Germline CDR1 is SGHRS and CDR2 is YFSETQ. Trimming left V 5 bases short and J 3 bases short, with 14 bases between.

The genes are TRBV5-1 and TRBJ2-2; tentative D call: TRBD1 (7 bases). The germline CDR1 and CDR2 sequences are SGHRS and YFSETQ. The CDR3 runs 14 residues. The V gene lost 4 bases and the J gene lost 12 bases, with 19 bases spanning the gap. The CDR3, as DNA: TGCGCCAGCAGCGTGGAGGGGGCGCGAGAAAAGCTGTTTTTT. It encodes CASSVEGAREKLFF.

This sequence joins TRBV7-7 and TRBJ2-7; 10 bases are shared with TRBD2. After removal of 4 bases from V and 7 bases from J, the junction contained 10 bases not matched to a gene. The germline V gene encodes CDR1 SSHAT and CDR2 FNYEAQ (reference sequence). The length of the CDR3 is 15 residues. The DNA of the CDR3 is TGTGCCAGCAGCTCCAACCTAGCGGGAGTGAGTGAGCAGTACTTC. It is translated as CASSSNLAGVSEQYF.

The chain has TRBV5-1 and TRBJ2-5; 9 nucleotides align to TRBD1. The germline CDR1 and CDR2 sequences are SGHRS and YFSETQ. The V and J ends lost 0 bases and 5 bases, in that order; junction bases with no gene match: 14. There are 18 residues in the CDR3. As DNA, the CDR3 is TGCGCCAGCAGCTTGGATCGGCGGACAGGGGCTCTTGGGGAGACCCAGTACTTC. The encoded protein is CASSLDRRTGALGETQYF.

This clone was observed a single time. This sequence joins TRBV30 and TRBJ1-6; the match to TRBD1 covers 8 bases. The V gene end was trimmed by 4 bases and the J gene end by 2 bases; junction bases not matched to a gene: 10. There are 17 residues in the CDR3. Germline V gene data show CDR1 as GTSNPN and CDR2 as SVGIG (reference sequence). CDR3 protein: CAWKKWGQAAYNSPLHF. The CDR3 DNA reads TGTGCCTGGAAGAAATGGGGACAGGCCGCCTATAATTCACCCCTCCACTTT.

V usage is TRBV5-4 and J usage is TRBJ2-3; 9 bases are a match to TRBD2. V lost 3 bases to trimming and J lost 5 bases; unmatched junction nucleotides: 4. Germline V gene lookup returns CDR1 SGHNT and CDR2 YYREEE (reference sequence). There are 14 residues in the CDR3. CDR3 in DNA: TGTGCCAGCAGCTCACGACTAGCGGTAGATACGCAGTATTTT. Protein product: CASSSRLAVDTQYF.

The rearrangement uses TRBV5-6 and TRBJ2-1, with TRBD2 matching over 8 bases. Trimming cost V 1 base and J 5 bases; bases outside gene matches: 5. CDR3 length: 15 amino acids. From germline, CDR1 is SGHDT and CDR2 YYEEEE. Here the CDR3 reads CASSLFTSGHNEQFF. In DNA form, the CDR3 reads TGTGCCAGCAGCTTGTTTACTAGCGGACACAATGAGCAGTTCTTC. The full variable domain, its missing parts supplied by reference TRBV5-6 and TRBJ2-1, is DAGVTQSPTHLIKTRGQQVTLRCSPKSGHDTVSWYQQALGQGPQFIFQYYEEEERQRGNFPDRFSGHQFPNYSSELNVNALLLGDSALYLCASSLFTSGHNEQFFGPGTRLTVL.

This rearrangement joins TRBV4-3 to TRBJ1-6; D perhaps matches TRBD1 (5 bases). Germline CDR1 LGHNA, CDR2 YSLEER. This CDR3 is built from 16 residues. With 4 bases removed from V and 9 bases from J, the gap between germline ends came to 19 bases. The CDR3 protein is CASSRKTGTGGSPLHF. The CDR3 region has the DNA TGCGCCAGCAGCCGTAAAACCGGGACCGGGGGTTCACCCCTCCACTTT.

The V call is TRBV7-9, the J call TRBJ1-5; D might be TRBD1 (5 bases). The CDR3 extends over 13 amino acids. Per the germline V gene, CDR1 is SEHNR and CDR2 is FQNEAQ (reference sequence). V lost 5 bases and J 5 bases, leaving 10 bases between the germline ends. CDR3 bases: TGTGCCAGCAGCGAGCGGGGGGATCAGCCCCAGCATTTT. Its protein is CASSERGDQPQHF.